This T cell receptor beta chain was documented in a study of cytomegalovirus exposure and HLA in healthy donors. CDR3 size: 15 residues. Germline loops: CDR1 LNHDA, CDR2 SQIVND (reference sequence). V gave up 1 base and J gave up 6 bases, with 13 bases separating them. The PCR contained 60 Vbeta and 13 Jbeta primers. Study processing details: There were about 80 million unique TCR beta chains by a later count, and 8.5 million to 14 million of them were shared. Assay: immunoSEQ multiplex PCR; the TCRdb copy retains only in-frame clones and omits some. D and trimming come from the DNA, and the V and J calls and clone size come from that table. The table lists approximately 190,000 clones, 84% of them singletons. The study, taken as a whole, reports: The majority of TCR sequences were rare, yet some public TCRs appeared in many donors. Earlier analysis found most TCR beta V segments productive about 87% or about 30% of the time. Researchers left out some V segments, among them TRBV6-2 and TRBV6-3, as indistinguishable.

The table lists this clone with a few counts. Its specificity is unknown. Sequences were obtained from PBMCs. The TCR comes from a woman in her forties or fifties in good health and CMV-seropositive. This sequence joins TRBV19 and TRBJ1-5, with D possibly matching TRBD1 (6 bases). The CDR3 nucleotides read TGTGCCAGTAGTATAGTATCGGGGGGCGGTCAGCCCCAGCATTTT. The encoded protein is CASSIVSGGGQPQHF.